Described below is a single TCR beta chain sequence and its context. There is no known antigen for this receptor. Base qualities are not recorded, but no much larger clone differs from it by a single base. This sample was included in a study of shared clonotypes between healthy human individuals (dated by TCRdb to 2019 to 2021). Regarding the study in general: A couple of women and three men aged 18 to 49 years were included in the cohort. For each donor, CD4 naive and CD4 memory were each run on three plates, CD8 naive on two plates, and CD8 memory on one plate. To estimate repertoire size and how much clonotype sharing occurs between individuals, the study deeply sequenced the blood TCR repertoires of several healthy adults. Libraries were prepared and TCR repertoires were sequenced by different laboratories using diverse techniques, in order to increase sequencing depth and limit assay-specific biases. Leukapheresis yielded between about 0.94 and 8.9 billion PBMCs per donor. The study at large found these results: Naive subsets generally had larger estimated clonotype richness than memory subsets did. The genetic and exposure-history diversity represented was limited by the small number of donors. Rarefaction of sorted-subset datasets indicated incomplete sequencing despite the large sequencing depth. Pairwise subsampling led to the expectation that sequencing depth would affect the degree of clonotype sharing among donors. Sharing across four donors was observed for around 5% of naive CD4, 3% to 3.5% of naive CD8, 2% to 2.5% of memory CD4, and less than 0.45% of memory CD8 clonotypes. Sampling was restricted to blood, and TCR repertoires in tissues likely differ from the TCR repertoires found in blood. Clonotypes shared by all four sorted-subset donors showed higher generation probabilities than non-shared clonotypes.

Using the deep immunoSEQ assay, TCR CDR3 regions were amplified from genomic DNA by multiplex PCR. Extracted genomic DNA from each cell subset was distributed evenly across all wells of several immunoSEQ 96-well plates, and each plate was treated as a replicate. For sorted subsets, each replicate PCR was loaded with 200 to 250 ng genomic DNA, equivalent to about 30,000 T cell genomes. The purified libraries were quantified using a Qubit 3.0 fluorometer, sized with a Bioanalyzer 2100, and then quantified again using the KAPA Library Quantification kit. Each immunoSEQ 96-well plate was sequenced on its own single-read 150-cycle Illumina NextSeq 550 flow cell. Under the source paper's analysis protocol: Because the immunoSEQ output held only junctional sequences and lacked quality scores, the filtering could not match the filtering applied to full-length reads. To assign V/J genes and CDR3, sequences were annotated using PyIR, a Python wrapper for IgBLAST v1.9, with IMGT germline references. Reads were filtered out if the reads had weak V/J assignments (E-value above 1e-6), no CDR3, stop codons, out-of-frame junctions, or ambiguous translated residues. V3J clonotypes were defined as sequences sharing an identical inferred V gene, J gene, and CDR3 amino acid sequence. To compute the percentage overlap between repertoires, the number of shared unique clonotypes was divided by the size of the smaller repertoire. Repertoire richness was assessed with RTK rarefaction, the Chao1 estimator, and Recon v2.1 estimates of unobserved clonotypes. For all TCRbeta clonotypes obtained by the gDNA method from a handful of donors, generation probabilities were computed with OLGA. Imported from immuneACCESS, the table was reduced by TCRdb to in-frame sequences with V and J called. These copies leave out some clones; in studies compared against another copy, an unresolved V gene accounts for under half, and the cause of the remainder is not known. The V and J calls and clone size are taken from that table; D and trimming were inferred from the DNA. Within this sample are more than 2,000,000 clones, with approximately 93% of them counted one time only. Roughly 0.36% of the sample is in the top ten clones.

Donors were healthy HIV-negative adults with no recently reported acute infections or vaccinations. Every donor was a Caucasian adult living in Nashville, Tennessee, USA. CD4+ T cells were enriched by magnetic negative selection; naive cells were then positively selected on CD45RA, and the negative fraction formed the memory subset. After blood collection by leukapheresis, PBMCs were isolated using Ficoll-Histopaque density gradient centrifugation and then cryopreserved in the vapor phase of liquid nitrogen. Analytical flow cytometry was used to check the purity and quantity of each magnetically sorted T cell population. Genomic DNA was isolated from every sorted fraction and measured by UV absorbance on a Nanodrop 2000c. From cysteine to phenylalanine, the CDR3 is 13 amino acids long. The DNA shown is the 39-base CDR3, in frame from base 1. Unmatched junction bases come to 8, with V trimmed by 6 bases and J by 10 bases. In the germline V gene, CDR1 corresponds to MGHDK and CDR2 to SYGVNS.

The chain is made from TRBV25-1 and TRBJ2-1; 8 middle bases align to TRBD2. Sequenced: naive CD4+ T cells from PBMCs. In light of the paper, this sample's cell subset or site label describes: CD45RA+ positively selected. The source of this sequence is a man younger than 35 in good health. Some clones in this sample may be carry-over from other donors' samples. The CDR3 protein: CASRRTSGPEQFF. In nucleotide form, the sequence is TGTGCCAGCAGGCGCACTAGCGGACCGGAGCAGTTCTTC.